This is a list of T cell receptor beta chains from one sample in a study of blood T cell repertoires in COVID-19. The method was immunoSEQ multiplex PCR; TCRdb's version includes in-frame clones alone and lacks a portion of them. The repertoire holds 150,000 to 200,000 clones, with 90% as singletons. Sequenced material: peripheral blood. These receptors were collected from a man in his 60s with active or convalescent COVID-19. Each CDR3 is given without its conserved first and last residue.

v_gene | CDR3aa
TRBV12-3/TRBV12-4 | ASSLQGATEAF
TRBV30 | AWSVGRVSGQPQH
TRBV27 | ASSEGQGAGETQY
TRBV12-3/TRBV12-4 | ASSRGGGFGYT
TRBV3-1/TRBV3-2 | ASSQDPLLAGKLF
TRBV5-1 | ASSLGQGAVYEQY
TRBV5-6 | ASSSTALPKNIQY
TRBV2 | ASREDRSTDTQY
TRBV7-6 | ASSFAGPLFGEQF
TRBV29-1 | SARVGPTNEKLF
TRBV19 | ASSQFNRQVVYGYT
TRBV6-2/TRBV6-3 | ASSSGLAGVNEQY
TRBV27 | ASSFWNTGELF
TRBV7-2 | ASSFVEGDTQY